This T cell receptor beta chain was recovered during a study of shared clonotypes between healthy human individuals. Turning to the study itself: In total, the donors were a couple of women and a few men aged 18 to 49. Study results and caveats: Naive subsets generally had larger estimated richness than memory subsets.

This table comes from immunoSEQ multiplex PCR, and its TCRdb copy is limited to in-frame clones, with some not included. The table lists about 710,000 clones, over 55% of them singletons, with approximately 1.8% in the top ten. There were no recent acute infections or vaccinations among the donors, who were healthy HIV-negative adults. The CD4+ fraction was divided into a CD45RA+ naive subset and a CD45RA-negative memory subset. Germline CDR1 SGHRS, CDR2 YFSETQ. The CDR3 spans 17 residues. Trimming took 2 bases from V and 0 from J; bases not matched to a gene: 9. This clone was counted at least ten times. The antigen is undetermined.

The V call is TRBV5-1, the J call TRBJ1-1; 8 bases agree with TRBD1. The sequence derives from a woman in her twenties or thirties in good health. The sequenced material came from memory CD4+ T cells sorted from blood. Indicated subset: CD45RA-negative fraction. CDR3 DNA sequence: TGCGCCAGCAGCTTATATGGGACAGGAGACATGAACACTGAAGCTTTCTTT. Amino acids: CASSLYGTGDMNTEAFF.